The clone carrying this TCR beta chain was detected a few times. Germline CDR1 SEHNR, CDR2 FQNEAQ (reference sequence). This CDR3 contains 14 residues. V was pared by 1 base and J by 4 bases, with 10 bases between. This specimen belongs to a study of blood T cell repertoires in COVID-19. In the source study's methods: From reference gene primer amplification, estimates of nucleated cell counts were derived. Assay: immunoSEQ multiplex PCR; the TCRdb copy retains only in-frame clones and omits some. V, J and clone size derive from that table, while D and trimming were established from the DNA sequence. The table includes 190,000 or so clones, around 82% detected once. Participant age was about 18 to 89 years, and participants resided in fewer than 25 US areas.

This chain links TRBV7-9 with TRBJ1-2; D gene uncertain. Sequenced input: PBMCs or T cells enriched from blood (not recorded which). This receptor was identified in a man aged 40-55 years who had recovered from COVID-19. DNA of the CDR3: TGTGCCAGCAGCTTAGGAGGAGGGAGCTATGGCTACACCTTC. Translated, it gives CASSLGGGSYGYTF.